The 14 T cell receptor beta chains presented below share a single source sample, sequenced in a study of OX40 agonist ivuxolimab in advanced cancers. The data were produced by immunoSEQ multiplex PCR, yet TCRdb's version contains in-frame clones alone and is incomplete. The profile shows 35,000 to 55,000 clones, 80% to 90% of them singletons. Here the sequenced sample was CD4+ or CD8+ T cells sorted from blood, taken in a trial of the OX40 agonist ivuxolimab. The receptors come from an adult with an advanced solid tumor such as melanoma, head and neck, liver or kidney cancer.

The V gene is TRBV5-1, the J gene TRBJ2-1, with D uncertain. This CDR3 is 17 amino acids long. Germline V gives CDR1 SGHRS, CDR2 YFSETQ. V lost 0 bases, J lost 4 bases, and 17 bases lay in between. The CDR3 spells CASSLEAVQRNYNEQFF. The CDR3 nucleotides are TGCGCCAGCAGCTTGGAGGCGGTACAGAGGAATTACAATGAGCAGTTCTTC.

The chain uses TRBV28 and TRBJ2-7; D may be TRBD2 (6 bases). From germline, CDR1 is MDHEN and CDR2 SYDVKM. The CDR3 extends over 15 amino acids. The ends were cut back, 5 bases at V and 7 bases at J, with 21 bases in the middle. The CDR3 here is CASSIRDLIPGEQYF. The CDR3 DNA follows: TGTGCCAGCAGTATCCGGGACTTAATTCCGGGTGAGCAGTACTTC.

The J gene is TRBJ2-5, the V gene TRBV7-3, with a tentative D call TRBD1 (6 bases). Germline CDR1 is SGHTA and CDR2 is FQGTGA. Deletions cut 6 bases from V and 2 bases from J, with 16 bases between. This CDR3 is built from 15 residues. The CDR3, as DNA: TGTGCCAGCAGGGGGCGACAGGAACATCAAGAGACCCAGTACTTC. It codes for CASRGRQEHQETQYF. Combining the CDR3 with reference TRBV7-3 and TRBJ2-5 gives the whole variable domain GAGVSQTPSNKVTEKGKYVELRCDPISGHTALYWYRQSLGQGPEFLIYFQGTGAADDSGLPNDRFFAVRPEGSVSTLKIQRTERGDSAVYLCASRGRQEHQETQYFGPGTRLLVL.

The CDR3 is CASSELGGHEQFF. CDR3 coding DNA: TGTGCCAGCAGTGAACTGGGAGGGCATGAGCAGTTCTTC. The gene calls are TRBV2 and TRBJ2-1; 7 positions agree with TRBD2. From germline, CDR1 is SNHLY and CDR2 FYNNEI. CDR3 length: 13 amino acids. V dropped 2 bases and J dropped 8; count of bases not matched to a gene: 3.

CDR3 in DNA: TGCGCCAGCAGCTTGGCCCCGGACACTGAAGCTTTCTTT. This translates into CASSLAPDTEAFF. The gene calls are TRBV5-1 and TRBJ1-1; no definite D call. Germline V gene data show CDR1 as SGHRS and CDR2 as YFSETQ. There are 13 residues in the CDR3. Trimming cost V 0 bases and J 3 bases, with 6 bases left between them.

The chain combines TRBV28 with TRBJ2-7; D might be TRBD2 (5 bases). V gave up 6 bases and J gave up 4 bases, with 22 bases separating them. Germline assignment: CDR1 MDHEN and CDR2 SYDVKM. The CDR3 length is 16 residues. The CDR3 nucleotides are TGTGCCAGCAGCTCCGACACGGACTTCAAAGGGTACGAGCAGTACTTC. Residues: CASSSDTDFKGYEQYF.

The chain links TRBV7-2 to TRBJ1-2; D remains ambiguous. The CDR3 is 14 residues long. The germline V gene has CDR1 SGHTA and CDR2 FQGNSA. The V end was cut by 0 bases, the J end by 10 bases, with 15 bases between. CDR3 in amino acids: CASSLAEGASDYTF. The CDR3, as DNA: TGTGCCAGCAGCTTAGCCGAGGGCGCTTCGGACTACACCTTC.

This sequence joins TRBV19 and TRBJ2-5, with TRBD1 identical over 7 bases. V shed 7 bases, J shed 2 bases, and the junction held 7 bases outside the gene matches. The V gene's germline CDR1 is LNHDA and CDR2 SQIVND (reference sequence). The CDR3 spans 14 residues. CDR3 loop: CASNPGQPQETQYF. The CDR3 DNA sequence: TGTGCCAGTAACCCGGGACAGCCACAAGAGACCCAGTACTTC.

The rearrangement uses TRBV28 and TRBJ2-3; 9 bases fit TRBD2. Germline values: CDR1 MDHEN, CDR2 SYDVKM. Germline trimming cut 5 bases from V and 2 bases from J; bases unmatched to any gene: 17. The CDR3 is 19 amino acids. Here the CDR3 reads CASSPGGGLAGISTDTQYF. The CDR3 coding sequence is TGTGCCAGCAGTCCAGGGGGTGGGCTAGCGGGGATTTCCACAGATACGCAGTATTTT.

The J gene is TRBJ2-6, the V gene TRBV7-8; maybe TRBD2 (5 bases). The germline CDR1 and CDR2 sequences are SGHVS and FQNEAQ. Deletions cut 6 bases from V and 3 bases from J, with 12 bases between. This CDR3 region has 15 residues. The CDR3 here is CASRREGGGANVLTF. In nucleotides, the CDR3 is TGTGCCAGCAGGAGAGAGGGCGGTGGGGCCAACGTCCTGACTTTC.

This clone was seen only a few times. CDR3 amino acids: CASSQDLYFYEQYF. CDR3 DNA sequence: TGCGCCAGCAGCCAAGATTTGTACTTCTACGAGCAGTACTTC. The chain joins TRBV4-1 to TRBJ2-7; no definite D call. V lost 0 bases and J lost 3, with 9 bases in between. CDR3 length: 14 residues. CDR1 is MGHRA and CDR2 is YSYEKL in the germline V gene.

The chain carries TRBV19 and TRBJ2-5; unclear D gene. Germline lookup yields CDR1 LNHDA and CDR2 SQIVND (reference sequence). The CDR3 has 15 residues. V was pared by 1 base and J by 0 bases, with 9 bases between. CDR3 nucleotide sequence: TGTGCCAGTAGTATAGCGGCCATGTACCAAGAGACCCAGTACTTC. It translates to CASSIAAMYQETQYF.

The chain employs TRBV20-1 and TRBJ1-1; D is undetermined. This CDR3 is 11 amino acids long. V lost 7 bases and J lost 8, with 14 bases in between. Germline assignment: CDR1 DFQATT and CDR2 SNEGSKA (reference sequence). The chain's CDR3 is CSVPGLGEAFF. In nucleotides, the CDR3 is TGCAGTGTTCCCGGGTTGGGCGAAGCTTTCTTT.

The rearrangement joins TRBV2 to TRBJ2-7; tentative D call: TRBD1 (6 bases). V gave up 7 bases and J gave up 1 base, with 17 bases separating them. The CDR3 consists of 15 residues. Germline assignment: CDR1 SNHLY and CDR2 FYNNEI. CDR3: CASTLKGVPSYEQYF. The CDR3 DNA reads TGTGCCAGCACCCTGAAGGGGGTACCGTCCTACGAGCAGTACTTC.